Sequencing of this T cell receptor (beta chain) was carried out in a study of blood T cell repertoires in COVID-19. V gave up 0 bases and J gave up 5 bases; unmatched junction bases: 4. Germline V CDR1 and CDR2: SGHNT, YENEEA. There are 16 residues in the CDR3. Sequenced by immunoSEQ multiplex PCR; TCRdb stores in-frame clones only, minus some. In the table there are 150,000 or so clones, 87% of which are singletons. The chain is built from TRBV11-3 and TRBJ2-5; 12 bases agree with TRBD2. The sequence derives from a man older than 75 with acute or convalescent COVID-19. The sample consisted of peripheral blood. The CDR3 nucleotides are TGTGCCAGCAGCTTAGATGGGCTAGCGGGAGGGGAGACCCAGTACTTC. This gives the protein CASSLDGLAGGETQYF.